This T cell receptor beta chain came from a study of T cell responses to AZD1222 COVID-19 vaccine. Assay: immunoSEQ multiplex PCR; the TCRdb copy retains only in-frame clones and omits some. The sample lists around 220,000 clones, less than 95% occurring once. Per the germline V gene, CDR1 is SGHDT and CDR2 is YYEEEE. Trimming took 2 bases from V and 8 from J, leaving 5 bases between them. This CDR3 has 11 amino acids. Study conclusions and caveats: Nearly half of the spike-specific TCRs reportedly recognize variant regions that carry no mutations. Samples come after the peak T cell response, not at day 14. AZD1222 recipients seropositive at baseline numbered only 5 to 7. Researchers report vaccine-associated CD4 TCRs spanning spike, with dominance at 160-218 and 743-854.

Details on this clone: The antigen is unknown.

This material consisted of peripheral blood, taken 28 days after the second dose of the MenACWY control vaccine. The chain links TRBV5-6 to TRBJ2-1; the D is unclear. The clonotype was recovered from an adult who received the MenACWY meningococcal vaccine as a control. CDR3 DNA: TGTGCCAGCAGCTTCCAGGATGAGCAGTTCTTC. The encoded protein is CASSFQDEQFF.